This T cell receptor (beta chain) emerged from a study of T cells in Graves' hyperthyroidism and ophthalmopathy. Regions amplified from RNA transcripts were the TCR beta CDR3 regions. First-round RT-PCR targeting the TCR CDR3 was performed with the HTBI primer set. Each CDR3 protein is one row after TCRdb ran MiXCR on the multiplex PCR reads. The profile shows roughly 580,000 distinct CDR3 sequences, approximately 14% of them singletons. The table lists this clonotype with a few counts. Trimming pared 2 bases from V and 8 bases from J, leaving 12 bases between. CDR1 is MNHEY and CDR2 is SMNVEV in the germline V gene (reference sequence). This CDR3 contains 13 residues. Newly diagnosed hyperthyroidism patients aged 18 to 65 years had disease lasting under 2 months. Every diagnosis used clinical symptoms, serum thyroxine and TRAb, thyroid ultrasound and orbital computed tomography.

Sequenced: blood. The chain uses TRBV27 and TRBJ1-2; perhaps TRBD1 as D (5 bases). The clonotype originates from a woman aged 25-40 years with Graves' hyperthyroidism that later progressed to Graves' ophthalmopathy. Written as DNA, the CDR3 is TGTGCCAGCAGTTTAGGGATCCGGGGCGGCTACACCTTC. Translating it yields CASSLGIRGGYTF.